The rows below give T cell receptor beta chains drawn from one sample of a study of human T cells and chemical hapten exposure. TCRdb ran MiXCR on the RACE reads and lists one entry per CDR3 protein. The sample carries 95,000 or so distinct CDR3 sequences, approximately 10% recorded once. Sequencing was performed on whole blood, taken in connection with sensitization to the hapten diphenylcyclopropenone (DPC). The receptor set was obtained from a middle-aged woman with alopecia areata. Some clones in this sample may be carry-over from other donors' samples. CDR3s include the opening cysteine and the closing phenylalanine or tryptophan. A D gene is named only where the DNA matches it firmly. Expanded clones get a size class; other rows say once, few or many, or leave the size out.

clone_size	j_call	d_call	v_call	cdr3_nt	cdr3_aa
.	TRBJ2-7	.	TRBV28	TGTGCCAGCACCCGTCAGACAATTCCAAACTACGAGCAGTACTTC	CASTRQTIPNYEQYF
many	TRBJ1-1	TRBD1	TRBV27	TGTGCCAGCAGTTGGGACCGGTCCGGGACAGGGGGAACTGAAGCTTTCTTT	CASSWDRSGTGGTEAFF
many	TRBJ2-1	TRBD2	TRBV6-2/TRBV6-3	TGTGCCAGCAGTTACGACTTAAACGGACTAGCGGGGGTGTTTGAGCAGTTCTTC	CASSYDLNGLAGVFEQFF
many	TRBJ1-1	TRBD1	TRBV6-2/TRBV6-3	TGTGCCAGCAGTTACCCGCCCGGGACAGGTATTCGGAACACTGAAGCTTTCTTT	CASSYPPGTGIRNTEAFF
many	TRBJ1-1	TRBD1	TRBV11-1	TGTGCCAGCAGCGGGCCAGGGGGATTTTCGAACACTGAAGCTTTCTTT	CASSGPGGFSNTEAFF
many	TRBJ1-1	.	TRBV28	TGTGCCAGCAGAGGGGGAGTCGGGAACACTGAAGCTTTCTTT	CASRGGVGNTEAFF
few	TRBJ1-2	.	TRBV7-3	TGTGCCAGCAGCCCTGAGGGCTACACCTTC	CASSPEGYTF
.	TRBJ1-3	.	TRBV19	TGTGCCAGTAGTACTCGGGGCACCGACTCTGGAAACACCATATATTTT	CASSTRGTDSGNTIYF
many	TRBJ2-5	TRBD2	TRBV10-1	TGCGCCAGCAGTGAGTCGGCGGGAGGTAATATTGAGACCCAGTACTTC	CASSESAGGNIETQYF
.	TRBJ2-7	.	TRBV18	TGTGACAGCTCACCATCAGGGATCTACGAGCAGTACTTC	CDSSPSGIYEQYF
few	TRBJ2-3	TRBD1	TRBV10-3	TGTGCCGCCCGACAGGGGACAGATACGCAGTATTTT	CAARQGTDTQYF
.	TRBJ2-3	.	TRBV28	TGTGCCAGCATGCCAAGCACAGATACGCAGTATTTT	CASMPSTDTQYF
.	TRBJ2-2	.	TRBV6-5	TGTGCCAGCAGTCTTACACCCATAAGTTCCGGGGAGCTGTTTTTT	CASSLTPISSGELFF
many	TRBJ1-1	.	TRBV12-3/TRBV12-4	TGTGCCAGCACCTTCAACAGTTTTAACACTGAAGCTTTCTTT	CASTFNSFNTEAFF
.	TRBJ1-6	.	TRBV4-3	TGCGCCAGCAGCCAAGGACGGAATAATTCACCCCTCCACTTT	CASSQGRNNSPLHF
few	TRBJ2-5	TRBD2	TRBV9	TGTGCCAGCAGCGGGGGGCTGCTAGCGGGAGGGCAAGAGACCCAGTACTTC	CASSGGLLAGGQETQYF
few	TRBJ2-7	TRBD2	TRBV6-2/TRBV6-3	TGTGCCAGCAGCCACGTCTCGGGGACTAGCGGGTCCTACGAGCAGTACTTC	CASSHVSGTSGSYEQYF
.	TRBJ1-1	TRBD1	TRBV29-1	TGCAGCGGGAACAGGGGGTCAAGCACTGAAGCTTTCTTT	CSGNRGSSTEAFF
.	TRBJ2-7	.	TRBV20-1	TGCAGTGCTACCTTCGGGCGGAACTCCTACGAGCAGTACTTC	CSATFGRNSYEQYF
many	TRBJ1-1	TRBD1	TRBV12-3/TRBV12-4	TGTGCCAGCAGTCCTCCCGGGACAGGGGGCGGGGAAGCTTTCTTT	CASSPPGTGGGEAFF
many	TRBJ2-7	TRBD2	TRBV20-1	TGCAGTGCTAGTATCGCGCGGGAGGGCTCCTACGAGCAGTACTTC	CSASIAREGSYEQYF
.	TRBJ2-2	.	TRBV27	TGTGCCAGCAAGCGGAACACCGGGGAGCTGTTTTTT	CASKRNTGELFF
many	TRBJ2-3	TRBD1	TRBV9	TGTGCCAGCAGCCCAACAGGGGTTGGGGCAGATACGCAGTATTTT	CASSPTGVGADTQYF
many	TRBJ2-3	TRBD2	TRBV20-1	TGCAGTGCTTCCCGGGGGGGGAGCACAGATACGCAGTATTTT	CSASRGGSTDTQYF
.	TRBJ2-3	TRBD2	TRBV13	TGTGCCAGCAGCTCTAGCGGGAGGGGGACAGATACGCAGTATTTT	CASSSSGRGTDTQYF
many	TRBJ1-5	.	TRBV25-1	TGTGCCAGCAGCGGACGGGGCAGGGTCTCCCCTTGGTATCAGCCCCAGCATTTT	CASSGRGRVSPWYQPQHF
many	TRBJ2-1	TRBD2	TRBV27	TGTGCCAGCCGGGGACTAGCGGGAGGTGGTTACAATGAGCAGTTCTTC	CASRGLAGGGYNEQFF
many	TRBJ2-3	.	TRBV29-1	TGCAGCGTTGAAAAGGGGGGGGCCAGCACAGATACGCAGTATTTT	CSVEKGGASTDTQYF
many	TRBJ2-1	TRBD1	TRBV5-6	TGTGCCAGCAGCTTTAGACAGGGGGCCCACAATGAGCAGTTCTTC	CASSFRQGAHNEQFF
few	TRBJ2-1	TRBD2	TRBV5-4	TGTGCCAGCAGCGGTGGCGGGGGGGGCCGCACCTACAATGAGCAGTTCTTC	CASSGGGGGRTYNEQFF
.	TRBJ1-2	TRBD1	TRBV9	TGTGCCAGCAGCGGAGAAGGACAGGGATGGTATGGCTACACCTTC	CASSGEGQGWYGYTF
few	TRBJ1-1	.	TRBV20-1	TGCAGTGCTAGTCGCGGGGAAGCTTTCTTT	CSASRGEAFF
many	TRBJ2-1	.	TRBV29-1	TGCAGCGTCCACCCACAGGACTCCTACAATGAGCAGTTCTTC	CSVHPQDSYNEQFF